This is a list of T cell receptor beta chains from one sample in a study of blood T cell repertoires in COVID-19. Using immunoSEQ multiplex PCR, the repertoire was profiled, and TCRdb retains in-frame clones only, with some absent. The sample lists under 30,000 clones, 75% to 85% occurring once. Material for sequencing was peripheral blood. Every receptor here comes from a human donor in a cohort sampled during active COVID-19. Both conserved end residues are part of each CDR3. A D gene is named only where the DNA matches it firmly. Expanded clones are given a class, and other clones once, few, many or no size at all.

cdr3_length	j_call	v_call	d_call	clone_size	cdr3_nt	cdr3_aa
15	TRBJ2-7	TRBV5-6	TRBD1	.	TGTGCCAGCAGCCCCCCGCGACAGGGGACTTCTGAGCAGTACTTC	CASSPPRQGTSEQYF
15	TRBJ1-3	TRBV7-6	TRBD1	.	TGTGCCAGCAGCCAAACAGGGGGCTTTGGAAACACCATATATTTT	CASSQTGGFGNTIYF
16	TRBJ2-7	TRBV4-1	TRBD2	.	TGCGCCAGCAGCCAAGATCGGGGGGGATATTCCTACGAGCAGTACTTC	CASSQDRGGYSYEQYF
14	TRBJ2-3	TRBV5-4	.	.	TGTGCCAGCAGCTCCGGGACTAGCACAGATACGCAGTATTTT	CASSSGTSTDTQYF
13	TRBJ1-2	TRBV9	.	.	TGTGCCAGCAGCTCCCTCGCGGGCTATGGCTACACCTTC	CASSSLAGYGYTF
16	TRBJ2-3	TRBV9	TRBD2	few	TGTGCCAGCAGCGTAGACCCGGGAGGGCCAAAAGATACGCAGTATTTT	CASSVDPGGPKDTQYF
14	TRBJ1-4	TRBV2	.	.	TGTGCCAGCAGTGAAGCGGGGCTTAATGAAAAACTGTTTTTT	CASSEAGLNEKLFF
16	TRBJ1-5	TRBV7-2	.	.	TGTGCCAGCAGCTTAGTAATCTCCAGGGGAGATCAGCCCCAGCATTTT	CASSLVISRGDQPQHF
12	TRBJ2-3	TRBV7-2	.	.	TGTGCCAGCAGCTCTAGCACAGATACGCAGTATTTT	CASSSSTDTQYF
15	TRBJ2-7	TRBV5-3	.	.	TGTGCCAGAAGCTACGCGGTCCGTAACCTCTACGAGCAGTACTTC	CARSYAVRNLYEQYF
15	TRBJ1-5	TRBV7-2	.	.	TGTGCCAGCAGCTTGGCGGGTTTGGGCAATCAGCCCCAGCATTTT	CASSLAGLGNQPQHF
14	TRBJ2-7	TRBV28	.	few	TGTGCCAGCAGTCAAACAGGGCTTGCCTACGAGCAGTACTTC	CASSQTGLAYEQYF
13	TRBJ1-4	TRBV27	TRBD1	.	TGTGCCAGCAGTTTTGGGACAGGTGAAAAACTGTTTTTT	CASSFGTGEKLFF
15	TRBJ1-1	TRBV5-1	.	.	TGCGCCAGCAGCTTGGATACAGTCTCGGGAGATGAAGCTTTCTTT	CASSLDTVSGDEAFF
14	TRBJ2-7	TRBV11-3	.	.	TGTGCCAGCAGCCCCCCCCATCGCGCCTACGAGCAGTACTTC	CASSPPHRAYEQYF
13	TRBJ1-2	TRBV9	.	.	TGTGCCAGCAGCGCCTCCATCGGCTATGGCTACACCTTC	CASSASIGYGYTF
15	TRBJ1-6	TRBV4-1	.	.	TGCGCCAGCAGCCAAGCGGGGACTCAAGATTCACCCCTCCACTTT	CASSQAGTQDSPLHF
12	TRBJ2-7	TRBV11-2	TRBD2	.	TGTGCCACGGGGCGGGAGGCCTACGAGCAGTACTTC	CATGREAYEQYF
16	TRBJ2-7	TRBV27	TRBD1	.	TGTGCCAGCAGGAACCGACCGGGACAGGGCTGGTACGAGCAGTACTTC	CASRNRPGQGWYEQYF
20	TRBJ2-1	TRBV18	TRBD2	.	TGTGCCAGCTCACCACTGCCTGGAGGACTAGCGGGGGACCTCGGGAATGAGCAGTTCTTC	CASSPLPGGLAGDLGNEQFF
14	TRBJ1-6	TRBV5-4	.	few	TGTGCCAGCAGCTTGGGGGGGGTGCTCTCACCCCTCCACTTT	CASSLGGVLSPLHF
15	TRBJ1-2	TRBV6-5	.	.	TGTGCCAGCAGTTACCTTGGGGGGGGATATTATGGCTACACCTTC	CASSYLGGGYYGYTF
15	TRBJ2-7	TRBV5-1	TRBD1	.	TGCGCCAGCAGCACCGGACAGGGGCTGACCTACGAGCAGTACTTC	CASSTGQGLTYEQYF
15	TRBJ2-3	TRBV10-2	TRBD2	.	TGCGCCAGCAGTTACGGGACTAGCGGCACAGATACGCAGTATTTT	CASSYGTSGTDTQYF
15	TRBJ2-5	TRBV5-4	.	.	TGTGCCAGCAGCTTGGCAAGAGGGGGTCAAGAGACCCAGTACTTC	CASSLARGGQETQYF
15	TRBJ2-1	TRBV3-1/TRBV3-2	.	once	TGTGCCAGCAGCCAGTGGAGCCCCGCCGGCAATGAGCAGTTCTTC	CASSQWSPAGNEQFF
15	TRBJ2-5	TRBV19	.	.	TGTGCCAGTAGTATAGATCGGCAGGGCGTAGAGACCCAGTACTTC	CASSIDRQGVETQYF
15	TRBJ2-7	TRBV28	.	.	TGTGCCAGCAGACCCCCGGACAGAGCTCTCCACGAGCAGTACTTC	CASRPPDRALHEQYF
15	TRBJ2-7	TRBV11-2	.	.	TGTGCCAGCAGCTTAATCTTAGGACTAACTAACGAGCAGTACTTC	CASSLILGLTNEQYF
14	TRBJ1-2	TRBV19	TRBD1	.	TGTGCCAGTAGCGGGACAGGCCTATCATATGGCTACACCTTC	CASSGTGLSYGYTF
16	TRBJ2-1	TRBV5-1	.	.	TGCGCCAGCAGCTTGGCCACGGTTACCTCCTACAATGAGCAGTTCTTC	CASSLATVTSYNEQFF
16	TRBJ1-5	TRBV7-2	.	.	TGTGCCAGCAGTTTAACGCCGGACGGGAAGGGTCAGCCCCAGCATTTT	CASSLTPDGKGQPQHF
18	TRBJ2-2	TRBV11-3	TRBD1	.	TGTGCCAGCAGCTTAGAGGTCTGGGGACAGGTGGTCACCGGGGAGCTGTTTTTT	CASSLEVWGQVVTGELFF
11	TRBJ2-3	TRBV28	.	.	TGTGCCAGCAGCCACGGGGATACGCAGTATTTT	CASSHGDTQYF
13	TRBJ2-7	TRBV4-2	.	once	TGTGCCAGCAGCCAGGACACGTTCGTCGAGCAGTACTTC	CASSQDTFVEQYF
12	TRBJ2-1	TRBV5-1	TRBD1	.	TGCGCCAGCAGCCGGATCGGGACAGGGCAGTTCTTC	CASSRIGTGQFF
14	TRBJ1-6	TRBV9	TRBD1	.	TGTGCCAGCAGCGGACAGGGAGCAGCTTCACCCCTCCACTTT	CASSGQGAASPLHF
14	TRBJ2-7	TRBV14	.	.	TGTGCCAGCAGCCAGAACAGGGTCCCCTACGAGCAGTACTTC	CASSQNRVPYEQYF
15	TRBJ2-1	TRBV6-5	TRBD2	.	TGTGCCAGCAGTCCTAGCGGGAGGGCCTACAATGAGCAGTTCTTC	CASSPSGRAYNEQFF
13	TRBJ2-2	TRBV3-1/TRBV3-2	.	.	TGTGCCAGCAGCCAAGCTCGCACCGGGGAGCTGTTTTTT	CASSQARTGELFF
14	TRBJ1-1	TRBV4-1	TRBD1	.	TGCGCCAGCAGCCAGACAGGGTTTGGCACTGAAGCTTTCTTT	CASSQTGFGTEAFF
16	TRBJ1-2	TRBV6-1	.	.	TGTGCCAGCAGTGTCCCTACAGGGAGAGGGGACTATGGCTACACCTTC	CASSVPTGRGDYGYTF
20	TRBJ2-6	TRBV6-6	TRBD1	few	TGTGCCAGCAGTCCACCTCAGGGGGACAGGGAAGCAGGTGGGGCCAACGTCCTGACTTTC	CASSPPQGDREAGGANVLTF
16	TRBJ2-1	TRBV28	TRBD2	.	TGTGCCAGCAGCCTCCAAGGACTAGCGAACTACAATGAGCAGTTCTTC	CASSLQGLANYNEQFF
15	TRBJ1-2	TRBV29-1	.	.	TGCAGCGTCGCTCGGACTTCAGGGGTAGGAGATGGCTACACCTTC	CSVARTSGVGDGYTF
12	TRBJ2-5	TRBV2	.	.	TGTGCCAGCAGTGACGTCCGGGAGACCCAGTACTTC	CASSDVRETQYF
15	TRBJ2-7	TRBV4-3	TRBD1	.	TGCGCCAGCAGCCACGTACAGGGGGCCCCCTACGAGCAGTACTTC	CASSHVQGAPYEQYF
16	TRBJ2-1	TRBV19	TRBD2	few	TGTGCCAGTAGTATTAGCGTCGGCGGGAGGAGTTTTGAGCAGTTCTTC	CASSISVGGRSFEQFF
17	TRBJ1-3	TRBV3-1/TRBV3-2	.	.	TGTGCCAGCAGCCAAGTGCTAAGCCGGGTTTCTGGAAACACCATATATTTT	CASSQVLSRVSGNTIYF
16	TRBJ2-7	TRBV4-1	TRBD2	.	TGCGCCAGCAGCCATTCCCGGACTAGCGCTACCTACGAGCAGTACTTC	CASSHSRTSATYEQYF
16	TRBJ2-5	TRBV11-1	TRBD2	.	TGTGCCAGCAGCCCAACCAGACTAGCGGGGCGCCGGACCCAGTACTTC	CASSPTRLAGRRTQYF
13	TRBJ1-5	TRBV7-9	.	.	TGTGCCAGCAGCCTAGATGGTAGTCAGCCCCAGCATTTT	CASSLDGSQPQHF
15	TRBJ2-7	TRBV27	TRBD1	.	TGTGCCAGCAGTTCTACCGGGACAGTAGTTTACGAGCAGTACTTC	CASSSTGTVVYEQYF
16	TRBJ2-3	TRBV24-1	TRBD1	.	TGTGCCACCAGTGATCTCAGACAGGGGAGCACAGATACGCAGTATTTT	CATSDLRQGSTDTQYF